This T cell receptor beta chain was sequenced for a study of OX40 agonist ivuxolimab in advanced cancers. Across the whole study: Each dose-escalation patient presented with hepatocellular carcinoma, melanoma, renal cell or head and neck cancer.

The assay was immunoSEQ multiplex PCR, and TCRdb's table has in-frame clones only and misses some. The sample lists 55,000 to 75,000 clones; about four fifths were seen once. Germline CDR1 SGHTA, CDR2 FQGNSA. The V and J ends lost 3 bases and 0 bases, in that order; junction bases with no gene match: 7. The CDR3 has 17 residues. The table lists this clone with a count of one. What it binds is unknown. Whole-study findings and limits: CD8+ T cells (on average) carried more expanded clones than CD4+ T cells.

The V call is TRBV7-2, the J call TRBJ1-1; 10 bases map to TRBD1. This sample comprised CD4+ or CD8+ T cells sorted from blood, obtained in a trial of the OX40 agonist ivuxolimab. The receptor was isolated from an adult with an advanced solid tumor such as melanoma, head and neck, liver or kidney cancer. CDR3 loop: CASSLAQGQGMNTEAFF. CDR3 DNA sequence: TGTGCCAGCAGCTTGGCCCAGGGACAGGGGATGAACACTGAAGCTTTCTTT. The entire variable domain, with the rest obtained from reference TRBV7-2 and TRBJ1-1, is as follows: GAGVSQSPSNKVTEKGKDVELRCDPISGHTALYWYRQSLGQGLEFLIYFQGNSAPDKSGLPSDRFSAERTGGSVSTLTIQRTQQEDSAVYLCASSLAQGQGMNTEAFFGQGTRLTVV.